What follows are 5 T cell receptor beta chains derived from one specimen sequenced in a study of shared T cell receptors in the human thymus. Assay: immunoSEQ multiplex PCR; the TCRdb copy retains only in-frame clones and omits some. This repertoire shows some 640,000 clones, more than 70% found once; its top ten account for 0.0094%. These data were also reused for a study on human thymus T cells.

Source material: thymocytes. These receptors came from a boy younger than two with a congenital heart defect.

This clone has a handful of counts. CDR3 sequence reads: CASSEEGQGNEKLFF. The CDR3 DNA reads TGTGCCAGCAGTGAGGAGGGACAGGGGAATGAAAAACTGTTTTTT. The gene calls are TRBV6-1 and TRBJ1-4; 10 nucleotides match TRBD1. Trimming at V came to 3 bases and at J to 5 bases, leaving 3 bases not matched to a gene. Germline lookup yields CDR1 MNHNS and CDR2 SASEGT. The CDR3 contains 15 residues.

The chain uses TRBV7-2 and TRBJ2-5; 8 nucleotides align to TRBD2. The CDR3 totals 15 residues. J lost 0 bases, V lost 4 bases, and 4 bases had no gene match. Germline V gene data show CDR1 as SGHTA and CDR2 as FQGNSA. CDR3 nucleotides: TGTGCCAGCAGCTCGACTAGCGTAAACCAAGAGACCCAGTACTTC. Protein sequence: CASSSTSVNQETQYF.

The chain has TRBV4-2 and TRBJ2-1; the match to TRBD2 covers 9 bases. Germline V gene sequence: CDR1 LGHNA, CDR2 YNFKEQ. The CDR3 consists of 16 residues. Trimming took 2 bases from V and 9 from J; bases not matched to a gene: 11. The CDR3 bases are TGTGCCAGCAGCCAACCGAAGGAGCTAGCGGGGCGTGAGCAGTTCTTC. Residues: CASSQPKELAGREQFF.

The genes are TRBV18 and TRBJ1-2; 7 nucleotides match TRBD1. CDR3 size: 14 residues. J gave up 6 bases and V 3 bases, and 7 bases lay outside the gene matches. In germline, CDR1 is KGHSH, CDR2 LQKENI. DNA of the CDR3: TGTGCCAGCTCACCCAAGACAGGGTTGAATGGCTACACCTTC. It translates to CASSPKTGLNGYTF.

The chain couples TRBV7-2 to TRBJ2-1, with 11 bases fitting TRBD2. Unmatched junction bases numbered 3, after V lost 8 bases and J lost 0 bases. The CDR3 is 15 amino acids. Germline V gene data show CDR1 as SGHTA and CDR2 as FQGNSA. CDR3 loop: CASPTSGSSYNEQFF. The CDR3 DNA follows: TGTGCCAGCCCCACTAGCGGGAGCTCCTACAATGAGCAGTTCTTC.